This T cell receptor beta chain comes out of a study of shared clonotypes between healthy human individuals. The study separated CD4+ cells into CD45RA+ naive and CD45RA-negative memory subsets. Clones were read by immunoSEQ multiplex PCR, and TCRdb kept only the in-frame ones, dropping some. This table has 950,000 to 1,100,000 clones, 75% appearing once. CDR3 length equals 15 residues. CDR1 LGHNA and CDR2 YNFKEQ come from the germline V gene. Trimming pared 0 bases from V and 8 bases from J, leaving 13 bases between. The sequenced sample was memory CD4+ T cells sorted from blood. Subset denoted: CD45RA-negative fraction. The V gene is TRBV4-2, the J gene TRBJ1-4; D is ambiguous. The sequence came from a man aged 18 to 35 in good health. The CDR3: CASSQEWGVQEKLFF. The CDR3 DNA reads as TGTGCCAGCAGCCAAGAGTGGGGAGTTCAGGAAAAACTGTTTTTT.